This TCR beta chain originates from a study of OX40 agonist ivuxolimab in advanced cancers. Study-wide points: Several nonresponders also turned out to have low normalized T-cell clonal expansion.

The CDR3 is 12 amino acids. The V gene lost 6 bases and the J gene lost 3 bases, with 9 bases spanning the gap. Germline CDR1 is MNHEY and CDR2 is SVGAGI. Comments on this clone: What it recognizes is unknown.

Data came from immunoSEQ multiplex PCR; TCRdb stores just in-frame clones and leaves some out. This repertoire shows 12,000 or so clones, over 75% found once; its top ten account for about 20%. The rearrangement joins TRBV6-5 to TRBJ2-7, with D possibly matching TRBD1 (6 bases). The source is an adult with an advanced solid tumor such as melanoma, head and neck, liver or kidney cancer. Sequenced material: CD4+ or CD8+ T cells sorted from blood, taken in a trial of the OX40 agonist ivuxolimab. Here the CDR3 reads CASRKQGYEQYF. The CDR3 DNA reads TGTGCCAGCAGAAAACAGGGCTACGAGCAGTACTTC.